This T cell receptor beta chain was recovered during a study of T-cell reconstitution after alpha-beta-depleted transplantation in children. A TCRbeta library incorporating unique molecular identifiers was prepared. TCRdb re-called the PCR reads with MiXCR, one entry per CDR3 protein. The data contain a few hundred thousand distinct CDR3 sequences, approximately 10% of them singletons. This clonotype has a count of ten or more. The sequence was collected from a human donor who donated a stem cell graft to a child with acute lymphoblastic leukemia. The sequences come from PBMCs from the stem cell graft donor, collected from the stem cell graft.

The CDR3: CASSLLGQTYNEQFF. Here the CDR3 DNA reads TGTGCCAGCAGCTTATTAGGACAAACCTACAATGAGCAGTTCTTC. V is TRBV7-2 and J is TRBJ2-1; D perhaps matches TRBD1 (5 bases). The V end lost 2 bases, the J end lost 2 bases, and 10 bases lay between the germline ends. Germline V gene data show CDR1 as SGHTA and CDR2 as FQGNSA. The CDR3 runs 15 residues.